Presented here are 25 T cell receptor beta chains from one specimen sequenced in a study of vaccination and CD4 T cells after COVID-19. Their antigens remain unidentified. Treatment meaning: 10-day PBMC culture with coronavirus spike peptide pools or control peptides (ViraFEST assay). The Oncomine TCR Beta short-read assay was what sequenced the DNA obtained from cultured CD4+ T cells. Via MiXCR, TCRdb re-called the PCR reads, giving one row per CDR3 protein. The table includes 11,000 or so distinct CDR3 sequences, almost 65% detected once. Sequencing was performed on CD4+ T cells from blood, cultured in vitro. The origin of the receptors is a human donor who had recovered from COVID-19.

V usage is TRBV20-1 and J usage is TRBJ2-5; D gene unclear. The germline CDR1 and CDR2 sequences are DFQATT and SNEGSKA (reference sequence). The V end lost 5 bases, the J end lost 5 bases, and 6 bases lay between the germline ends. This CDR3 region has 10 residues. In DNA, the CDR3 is TGCAGTGCTGCCCGGGAGACCCAGTACTTC. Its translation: CSAARETQYF.

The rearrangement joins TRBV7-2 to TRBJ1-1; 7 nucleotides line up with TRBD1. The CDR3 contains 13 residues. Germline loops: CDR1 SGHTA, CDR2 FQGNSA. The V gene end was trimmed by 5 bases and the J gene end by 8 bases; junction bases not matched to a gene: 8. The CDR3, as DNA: TGTGCCAGCAGCAGGGCCACAGGGGCCGAAGCTTTCTTT. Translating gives CASSRATGAEAFF.

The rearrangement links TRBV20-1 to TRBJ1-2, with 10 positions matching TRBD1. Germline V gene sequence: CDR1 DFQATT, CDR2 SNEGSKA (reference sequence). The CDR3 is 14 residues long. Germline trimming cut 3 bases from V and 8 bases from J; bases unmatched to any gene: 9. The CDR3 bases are TGCAGTGCTAGGGTTCCCGGGACAGGGGAGGGCTACACCTTC. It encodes CSARVPGTGEGYTF.

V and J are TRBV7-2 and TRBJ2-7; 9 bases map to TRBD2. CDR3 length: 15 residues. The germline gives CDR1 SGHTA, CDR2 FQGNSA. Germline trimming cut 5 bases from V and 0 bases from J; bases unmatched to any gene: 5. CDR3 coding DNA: TGTGCCAGCAGCCGGACTAGCGTTAGCTCCTACGAGCAGTACTTC. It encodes CASSRTSVSSYEQYF. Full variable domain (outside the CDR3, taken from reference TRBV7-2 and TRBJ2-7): GAGVSQSPSNKVTEKGKDVELRCDPISGHTALYWYRQSLGQGLEFLIYFQGNSAPDKSGLPSDRFSAERTGGSVSTLTIQRTQQEDSAVYLCASSRTSVSSYEQYFGPGTRLTVT.

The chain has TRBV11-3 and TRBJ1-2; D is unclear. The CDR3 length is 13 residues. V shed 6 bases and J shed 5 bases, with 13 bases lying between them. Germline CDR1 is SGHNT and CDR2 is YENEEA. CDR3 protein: CASSPGRTYGYTF. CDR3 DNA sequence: TGTGCCAGCAGTCCGGGCCGCACTTATGGCTACACCTTC.

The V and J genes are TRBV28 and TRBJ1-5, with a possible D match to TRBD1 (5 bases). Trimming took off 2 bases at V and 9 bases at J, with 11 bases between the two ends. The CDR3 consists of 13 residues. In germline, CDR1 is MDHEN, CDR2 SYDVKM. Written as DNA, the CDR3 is TGTGCCAGCAGTTTAGACAGTAAAGGGCCCCAGCATTTT. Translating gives CASSLDSKGPQHF.

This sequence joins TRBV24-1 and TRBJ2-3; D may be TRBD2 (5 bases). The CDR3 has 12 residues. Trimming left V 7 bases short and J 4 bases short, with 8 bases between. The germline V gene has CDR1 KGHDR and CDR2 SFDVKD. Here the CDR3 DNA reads TGTGCCACCAGCGAGGGTCCAGATACGCAGTATTTT. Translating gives CATSEGPDTQYF.

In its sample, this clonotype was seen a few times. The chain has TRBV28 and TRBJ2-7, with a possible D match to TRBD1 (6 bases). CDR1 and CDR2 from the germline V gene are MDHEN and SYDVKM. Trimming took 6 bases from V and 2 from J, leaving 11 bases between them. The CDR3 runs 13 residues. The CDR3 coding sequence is TGTGCCAGCAGCCATGACAGGACCTACGAGCAGTACTTC. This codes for CASSHDRTYEQYF. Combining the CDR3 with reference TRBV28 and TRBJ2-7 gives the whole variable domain DVKVTQSSRYLVKRTGEKVFLECVQDMDHENMFWYRQDPGLGLRLIYFSYDVKMKEKGDIPEGYSVSREKKERFSLILESASTNQTSMYLCASSHDRTYEQYFGPGTRLTVT.

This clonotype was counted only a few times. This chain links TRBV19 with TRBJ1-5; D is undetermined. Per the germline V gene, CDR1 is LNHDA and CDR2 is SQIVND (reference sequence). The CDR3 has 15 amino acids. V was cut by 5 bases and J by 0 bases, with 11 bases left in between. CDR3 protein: CASSEYEYSNQPQHF. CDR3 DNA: TGTGCCAGTAGTGAATACGAGTATAGCAATCAGCCCCAGCATTTT.

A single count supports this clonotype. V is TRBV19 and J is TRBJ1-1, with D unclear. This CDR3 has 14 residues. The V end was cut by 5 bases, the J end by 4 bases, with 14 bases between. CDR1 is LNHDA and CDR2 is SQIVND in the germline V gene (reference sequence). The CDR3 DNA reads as TGTGCCAGTAGTTCTCTACCGGGGAGCACTGAAGCTTTCTTT. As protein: CASSSLPGSTEAFF.

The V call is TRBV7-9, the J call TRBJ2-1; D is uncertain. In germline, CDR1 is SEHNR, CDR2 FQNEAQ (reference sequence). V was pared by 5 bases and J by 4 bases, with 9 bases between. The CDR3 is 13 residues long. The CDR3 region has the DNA TGTGCCAGCAGCCTCGGACCGTACAATGAGCAGTTCTTC. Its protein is CASSLGPYNEQFF.

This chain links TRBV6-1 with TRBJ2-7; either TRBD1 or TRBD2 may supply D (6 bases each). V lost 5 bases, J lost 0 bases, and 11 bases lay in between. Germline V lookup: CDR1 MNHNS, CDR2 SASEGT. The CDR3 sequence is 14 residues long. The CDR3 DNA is TGTGCCAGCAGTCCGGGGGACAACTCCTACGAGCAGTACTTC. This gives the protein CASSPGDNSYEQYF.

CDR3 amino acids: CASSFTGGNQPQHF. The CDR3 coding sequence is TGTGCCAGCAGTTTTACAGGGGGTAATCAGCCCCAGCATTTT. This chain links TRBV27 with TRBJ1-5, with 8 bases that match TRBD1. The CDR3 is made up of 14 amino acids. The J segment lost 4 bases and the V segment lost 3 bases, leaving 2 bases of the junction unmatched. Germline values: CDR1 MNHEY, CDR2 SMNVEV (reference sequence).

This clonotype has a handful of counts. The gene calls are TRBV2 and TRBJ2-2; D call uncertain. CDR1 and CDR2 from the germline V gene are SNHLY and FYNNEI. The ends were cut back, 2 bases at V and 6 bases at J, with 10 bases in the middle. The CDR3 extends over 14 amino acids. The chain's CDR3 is CASSERVWAGELFF. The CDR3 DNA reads TGTGCCAGCAGTGAAAGGGTGTGGGCCGGGGAGCTGTTTTTT.

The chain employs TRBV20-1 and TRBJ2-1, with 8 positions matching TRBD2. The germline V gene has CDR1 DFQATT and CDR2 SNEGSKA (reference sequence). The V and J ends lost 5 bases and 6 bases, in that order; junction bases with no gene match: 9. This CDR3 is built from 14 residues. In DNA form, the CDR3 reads TGCAGTGCTCCAAAGCGGGAGTACGCCAATGAGCAGTTCTTC. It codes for CSAPKREYANEQFF.

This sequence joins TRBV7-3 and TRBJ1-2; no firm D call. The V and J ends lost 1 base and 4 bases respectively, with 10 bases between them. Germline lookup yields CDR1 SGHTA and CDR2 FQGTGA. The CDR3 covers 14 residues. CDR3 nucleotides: TGTGCCAGCAGCTTAAACCGGGGAGGCTATGGCTACACCTTC. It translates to CASSLNRGGYGYTF.

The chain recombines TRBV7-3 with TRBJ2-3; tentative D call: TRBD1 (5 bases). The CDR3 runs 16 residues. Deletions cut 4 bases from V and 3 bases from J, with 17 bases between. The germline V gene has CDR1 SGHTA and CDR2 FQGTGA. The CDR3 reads CASSSRWGEGTDTQYF. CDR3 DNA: TGTGCCAGCAGCTCCCGTTGGGGCGAAGGGACAGATACGCAGTATTTT.

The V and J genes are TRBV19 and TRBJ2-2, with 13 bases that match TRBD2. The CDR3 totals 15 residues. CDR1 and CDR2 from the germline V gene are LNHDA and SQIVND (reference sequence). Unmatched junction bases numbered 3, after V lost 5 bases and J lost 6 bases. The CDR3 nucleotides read TGTGCCAGTAGTGGACTAGCGGGGGCTTCCGGGGAGCTGTTTTTT. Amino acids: CASSGLAGASGELFF. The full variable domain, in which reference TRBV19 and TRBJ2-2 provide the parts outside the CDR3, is DGGITQSPKYLFRKEGQNVTLSCEQNLNHDAMYWYRQDPGQGLRLIYYSQIVNDFQKGDIAEGYSVSREKKESFPLTVTSAQKNPTAFYLCASSGLAGASGELFFGEGSRLTVL.

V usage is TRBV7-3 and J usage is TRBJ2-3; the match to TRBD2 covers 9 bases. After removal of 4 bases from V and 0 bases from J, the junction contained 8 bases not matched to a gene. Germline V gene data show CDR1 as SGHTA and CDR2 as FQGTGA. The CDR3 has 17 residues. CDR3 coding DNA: TGTGCCAGCAGCTCCCGCAGCGGGGGGACTAGCACAGATACGCAGTATTTT. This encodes CASSSRSGGTSTDTQYF.

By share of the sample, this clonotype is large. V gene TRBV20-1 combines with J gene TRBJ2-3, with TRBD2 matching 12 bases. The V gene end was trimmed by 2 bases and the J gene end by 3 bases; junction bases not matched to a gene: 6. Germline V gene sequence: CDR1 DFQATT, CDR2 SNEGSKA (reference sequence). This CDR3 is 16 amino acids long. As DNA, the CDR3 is TGCAGTGCTAGAACAGGACTAGCGGGGAGAACAGATACGCAGTATTTT. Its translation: CSARTGLAGRTDTQYF.

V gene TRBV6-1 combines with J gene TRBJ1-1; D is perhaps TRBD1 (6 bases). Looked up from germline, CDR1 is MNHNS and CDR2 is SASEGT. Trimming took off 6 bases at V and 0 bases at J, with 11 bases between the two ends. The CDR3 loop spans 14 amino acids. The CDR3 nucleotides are TGTGCCAGCAGGACGACAGGAGTGAACACTGAAGCTTTCTTT. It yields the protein CASRTTGVNTEAFF.

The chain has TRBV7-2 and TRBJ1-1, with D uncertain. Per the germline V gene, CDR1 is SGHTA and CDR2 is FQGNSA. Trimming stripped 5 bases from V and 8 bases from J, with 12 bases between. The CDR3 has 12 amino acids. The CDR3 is CASSRIRSEAFF. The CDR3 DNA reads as TGTGCCAGCAGCCGCATAAGATCAGAAGCTTTCTTT.

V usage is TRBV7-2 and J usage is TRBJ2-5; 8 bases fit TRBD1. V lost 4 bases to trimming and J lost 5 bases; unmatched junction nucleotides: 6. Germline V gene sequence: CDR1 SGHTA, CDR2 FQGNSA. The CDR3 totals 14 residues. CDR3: CASSSGQVFETQYF. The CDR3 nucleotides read TGTGCCAGCAGCTCGGGACAGGTGTTCGAGACCCAGTACTTC.

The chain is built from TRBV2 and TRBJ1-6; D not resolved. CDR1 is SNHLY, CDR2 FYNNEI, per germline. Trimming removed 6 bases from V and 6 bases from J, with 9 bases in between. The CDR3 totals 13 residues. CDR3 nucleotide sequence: TGTGCCAGCAGGCCCCTAGGTAATTCACCCCTCCACTTT. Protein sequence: CASRPLGNSPLHF.

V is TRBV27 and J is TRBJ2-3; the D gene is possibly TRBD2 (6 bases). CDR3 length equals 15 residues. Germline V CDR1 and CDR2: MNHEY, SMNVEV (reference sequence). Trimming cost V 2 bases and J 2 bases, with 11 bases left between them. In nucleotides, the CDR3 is TGTGCCAGCAGTTTAGGAGGGGCCTCCACAGATACGCAGTATTTT. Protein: CASSLGGASTDTQYF.